Following are 9 T cell receptor beta chains from one sample sequenced in a study of read filtering for tumor transcriptome and immune sequencing (dated by TCRdb to between 2020 and 2021). The sequencer listed for this sample is Illumina HiSeq 4000. TCR libraries were constructed from about 400 ng RNA using the Immunoverse kit, and molecular barcoded adaptors covering alpha/delta and beta/gamma chains were employed. In TCRdb, the public reads were trimmed at Q25 with fastp and aligned with MiXCR, with productive beta chains retained. Rows merge per CDR3 protein into single entries with the most common DNA and genes. In all, the sample holds about 57,000 distinct CDR3 sequences, and roughly 20% of those were seen once. The ten largest clones add up to 15% to 20% of the sample. The specimen sequenced was a population of CD138-negative cells sorted from bone marrow. The cell subset or site tag for this specimen amounts to: bone marrow mononuclear cells depleted of CD138+ plasma/myeloma cells by negative magnetic selection. The receptors originated from a donor aged 40 or over with multiple myeloma.

Note on this clonotype: This clone may be a read error of a much larger clone one base away. V is TRBV29-1 and J is TRBJ2-2, with D tentatively TRBD2 (6 bases). This CDR3 region has 14 residues. From germline, CDR1 is SQVTM and CDR2 ANQGSEA. This chain's CDR3 is CSVLGLANPGGLFF. CDR3 in DNA: TGCAGCGTTTTAGGGCTAGCGAATCCCGGGGGGCTGTTTTTT.

Many counts were recorded for this clonotype. The chain links TRBV27 to TRBJ2-7; D is unresolved. The CDR3 covers 14 residues. From germline, CDR1 is MNHEY and CDR2 SMNVEV (reference sequence). Trimming stripped 1 base from V and 0 bases from J, with 7 bases between. CDR3 region: CASSLFESSYEQYF. In DNA, the CDR3 is TGTGCCAGCAGTTTATTTGAAAGCTCCTACGAGCAGTACTTC.

This clonotype has at least ten counts. The rearrangement uses TRBV5-1 and TRBJ2-5; 8 bases align to TRBD2. This CDR3 has 16 residues. Germline CDR1 reads SGHRS; CDR2 reads YFSETQ. V trimming: 3 bases; J trimming: 1 base; junction bases outside the gene matches: 8. The CDR3 reads CASSWGWRGVQETQYF. The CDR3 nucleotides read TGCGCCAGCAGCTGGGGGTGGCGGGGGGTCCAAGAGACCCAGTACTTC.

Comments on this clonotype: This sequence may be a read error, since a much larger clone differs from it by one base. This chain connects TRBV5-5 to TRBJ2-1, with D perhaps matching TRBD1 (5 bases). This CDR3 has 15 residues. CDR1 is SGHKS, CDR2 YYEKEE, per germline (reference sequence). Trimming took 5 bases from V and 8 from J, leaving 20 bases between them. The CDR3 region has the DNA TGTGCCAGCAGGACCCCAAAGGCAGGGAAGGATGAGCAGTTCTTC. This translates into CASRTPKAGKDEQFF.

Many counts were recorded for this clonotype. This sequence joins TRBV5-6 and TRBJ1-2; D remains ambiguous. With 1 base removed from V and 3 bases from J, the gap between germline ends came to 10 bases. The germline V gene encodes CDR1 SGHDT and CDR2 YYEEEE. The CDR3 extends over 14 amino acids. The CDR3 protein is CASSLTNSYYGYTF. The DNA for the CDR3 is TGTGCCAGCAGCTTGACGAACAGCTACTATGGCTACACCTTC.

This clonotype was detected ten times or more. V gene TRBV2 combines with J gene TRBJ2-5; either TRBD1 or TRBD2 may supply D (5 bases each). The V and J ends lost 0 bases and 2 bases respectively, with 13 bases between them. The germline V gene has CDR1 SNHLY and CDR2 FYNNEI. CDR3 length: 16 residues. CDR3 nucleotide sequence: TGTGCCAGCAGTGAAGCGCTAGCCTGGGGGCAAGAGACCCAGTACTTC. The encoded protein is CASSEALAWGQETQYF.

A few counts support this clonotype. This chain links TRBV11-2 with TRBJ2-3; no reliable D call. Germline values: CDR1 SGHAT, CDR2 FQNNGV. V was pared by 3 bases and J by 6 bases, with 7 bases between. The CDR3 is made up of 12 amino acids. CDR3 loop: CASSLQADTQYF. The CDR3 DNA reads TGTGCCAGCAGCTTGCAGGCCGATACGCAGTATTTT.

The chain employs TRBV11-1 and TRBJ1-2, with 10 bases matching TRBD1. With V trimmed by 6 bases and J by 1 base, 8 bases remained unmatched. Germline values: CDR1 SGHAT, CDR2 FQDESV (reference sequence). There are 16 residues in the CDR3. The CDR3 bases are TGTGCCAGCAGTCGCCCGGGACAGGGGATTAACTATGGCTACACCTTC. This gives the protein CASSRPGQGINYGYTF.

This clonotype turned up a few times. The V and J genes are TRBV5-6 and TRBJ2-5; D ambiguous. The CDR3 length is 11 residues. CDR1 and CDR2 (germline): SGHDT, YYEEEE. V was pared by 4 bases and J by 7 bases, with 8 bases between. CDR3 nucleotide sequence: TGTGCCAGCAGCGGTCGAGGGACCCAGTACTTC. It encodes CASSGRGTQYF. Variable domain in full (rest from reference TRBV5-6 and TRBJ2-5): DAGVTQSPTHLIKTRGQQVTLRCSPKSGHDTVSWYQQALGQGPQFIFQYYEEEERQRGNFPDRFSGHQFPNYSSELNVNALLLGDSALYLCASSGRGTQYFGPGTRLLVL.